The present entry profiles one T cell receptor beta chain with its context. Its target is unknown. In the same sample, other DNA sequences code for this CDR3. This entry belongs to a study of shared clonotypes between healthy human individuals. TCRdb's table, derived via immunoSEQ multiplex PCR, lists solely in-frame clones and lacks some. This sample carries 2 million to 2.5 million clones, approximately 96% of them seen once, and the ten largest clones take roughly 0.13%. Trimming shortened V by 2 bases and J by 1 base, and 8 bases separated the two germline ends. CDR1 and CDR2 (germline): MDHEN, SYDVKM. The CDR3 sequence is 14 residues long. Whole-study findings and limits: Shared clonotypes across all four donors exceeded non-shared ones in generation probability.

Investigators divided CD4+ cells into CD45RA+ naive and CD45RA-negative memory subsets. The rearrangement links TRBV28 to TRBJ1-1; tentatively, D is TRBD1 (5 bases). This clonotype was sampled from a man aged 18 to 29 in good health. Material: naive CD4+ T cells sorted from blood. Subset specified: CD45RA+ positively selected. CDR3 sequence reads: CASSLRTGNTEAFF. In DNA, the CDR3 is TGTGCCAGCAGTTTACGAACAGGGAACACTGAAGCTTTCTTT.